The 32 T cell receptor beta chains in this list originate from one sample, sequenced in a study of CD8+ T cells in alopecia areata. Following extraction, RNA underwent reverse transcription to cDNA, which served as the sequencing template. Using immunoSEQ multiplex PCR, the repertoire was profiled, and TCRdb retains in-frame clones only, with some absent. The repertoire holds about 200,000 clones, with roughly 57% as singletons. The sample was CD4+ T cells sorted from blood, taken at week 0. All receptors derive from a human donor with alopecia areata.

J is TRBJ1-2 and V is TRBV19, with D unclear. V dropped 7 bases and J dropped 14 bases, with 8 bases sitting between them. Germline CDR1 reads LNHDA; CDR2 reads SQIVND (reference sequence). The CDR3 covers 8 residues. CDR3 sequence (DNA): TGTGCCAGTAATCCTACGACCTTC. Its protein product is CASNPTTF.

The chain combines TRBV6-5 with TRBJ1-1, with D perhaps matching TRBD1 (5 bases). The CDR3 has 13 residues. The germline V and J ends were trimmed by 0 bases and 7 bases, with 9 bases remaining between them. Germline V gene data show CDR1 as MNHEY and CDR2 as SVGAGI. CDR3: CASSYSRRGEAFF. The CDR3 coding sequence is TGTGCCAGCAGTTACTCGAGAAGGGGTGAAGCTTTCTTT.

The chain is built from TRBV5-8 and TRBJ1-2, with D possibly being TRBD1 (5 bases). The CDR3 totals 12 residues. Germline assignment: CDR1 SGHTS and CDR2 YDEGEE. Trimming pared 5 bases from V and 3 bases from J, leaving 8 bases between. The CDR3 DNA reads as TGTGCCAGCAGACAGGTTTACTATGGCTACACCTTC. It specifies CASRQVYYGYTF.

Here the CDR3 DNA reads TGTGCCAGTAGTAAGGCCAGGGACTATGGCTACACCTTC. Its protein product is CASSKARDYGYTF. This chain joins TRBV19 and TRBJ1-2, with D possibly matching TRBD1 (5 bases). Trimming pared 4 bases from V and 3 bases from J, leaving 9 bases between. The CDR3 covers 13 residues. The germline V gene has CDR1 LNHDA and CDR2 SQIVND (reference sequence).

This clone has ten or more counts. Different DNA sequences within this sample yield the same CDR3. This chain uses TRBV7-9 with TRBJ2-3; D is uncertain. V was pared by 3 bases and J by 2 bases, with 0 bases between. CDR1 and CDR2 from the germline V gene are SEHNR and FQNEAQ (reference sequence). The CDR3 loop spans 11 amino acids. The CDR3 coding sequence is TGTGCCAGCAGCTTCACAGATACGCAGTATTTT. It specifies CASSFTDTQYF.

This CDR3 is CASSLRQGGGTDTQYF. CDR3 coding DNA: TGTGCCAGCAGCCTCCGACAGGGAGGGGGCACAGATACGCAGTATTTT. V gene TRBV11-3 combines with J gene TRBJ2-3; D is perhaps TRBD1 or TRBD2 (7 bases each). The CDR3 runs to 16 residues. Germline V gives CDR1 SGHNT, CDR2 YENEEA. The V end was cut by 5 bases, the J end by 1 base, with 16 bases between.

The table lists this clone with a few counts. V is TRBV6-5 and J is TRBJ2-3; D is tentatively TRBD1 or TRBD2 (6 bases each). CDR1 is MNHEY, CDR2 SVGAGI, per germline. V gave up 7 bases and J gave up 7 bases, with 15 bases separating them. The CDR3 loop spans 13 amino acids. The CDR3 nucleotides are TGTGCCAGCATCTCTCAGGGGAGGAATACGCAGTATTTT. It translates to CASISQGRNTQYF.

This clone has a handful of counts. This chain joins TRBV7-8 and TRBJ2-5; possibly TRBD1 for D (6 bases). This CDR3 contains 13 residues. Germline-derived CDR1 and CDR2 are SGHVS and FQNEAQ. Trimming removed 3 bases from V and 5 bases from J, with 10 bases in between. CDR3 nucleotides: TGTGCCAGCAGCTTCACAGGGAGTGAGACCCAGTACTTC. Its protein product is CASSFTGSETQYF.

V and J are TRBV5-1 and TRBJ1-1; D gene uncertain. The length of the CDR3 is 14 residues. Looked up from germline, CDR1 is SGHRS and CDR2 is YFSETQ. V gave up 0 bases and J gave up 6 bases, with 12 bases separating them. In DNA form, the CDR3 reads TGCGCCAGCAGCTTGGACCTTTACGATTCTGAAGCTTTCTTT. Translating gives CASSLDLYDSEAFF.

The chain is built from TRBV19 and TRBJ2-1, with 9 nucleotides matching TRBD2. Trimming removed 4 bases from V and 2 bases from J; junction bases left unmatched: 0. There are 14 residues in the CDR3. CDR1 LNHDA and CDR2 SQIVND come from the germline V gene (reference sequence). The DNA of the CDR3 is TGTGCCAGTAGTAGGACTAGCGCCTACAATGAGCAGTTCTTC. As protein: CASSRTSAYNEQFF.

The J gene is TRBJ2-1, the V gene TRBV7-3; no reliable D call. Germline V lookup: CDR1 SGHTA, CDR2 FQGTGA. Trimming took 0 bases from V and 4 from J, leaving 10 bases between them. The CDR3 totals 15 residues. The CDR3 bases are TGTGCCAGCAGCTTAACTGCCGGGCGGTACAATGAGCAGTTCTTC. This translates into CASSLTAGRYNEQFF.

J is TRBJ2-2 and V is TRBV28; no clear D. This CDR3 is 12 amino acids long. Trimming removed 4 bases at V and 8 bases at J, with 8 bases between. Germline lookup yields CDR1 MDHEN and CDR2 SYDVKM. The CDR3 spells CASSSPAGELFF. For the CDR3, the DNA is TGTGCCAGCAGTTCCCCCGCGGGGGAGCTGTTTTTT.

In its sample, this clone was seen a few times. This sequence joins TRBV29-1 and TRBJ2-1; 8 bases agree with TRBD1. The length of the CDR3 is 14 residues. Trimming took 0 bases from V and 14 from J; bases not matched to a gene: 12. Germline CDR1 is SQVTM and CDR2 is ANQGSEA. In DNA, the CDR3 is TGCAGCGTTGAAGATGAGGGACAGGTCAGGGGGAAGTTCTTC. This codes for CSVEDEGQVRGKFF.

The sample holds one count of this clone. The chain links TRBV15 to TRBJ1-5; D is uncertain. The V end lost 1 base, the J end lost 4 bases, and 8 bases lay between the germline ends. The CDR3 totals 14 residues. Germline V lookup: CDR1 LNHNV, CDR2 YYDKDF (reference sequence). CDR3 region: CATSRGSNNQPQHF. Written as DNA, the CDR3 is TGTGCCACCAGCAGAGGATCGAATAATCAGCCCCAGCATTTT.

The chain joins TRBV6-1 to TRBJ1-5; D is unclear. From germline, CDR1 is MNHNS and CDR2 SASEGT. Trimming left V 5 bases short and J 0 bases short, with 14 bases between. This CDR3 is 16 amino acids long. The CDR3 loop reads CASSQDGVYSNQPQHF. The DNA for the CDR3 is TGTGCCAGCAGTCAAGACGGTGTATATAGCAATCAGCCCCAGCATTTT.

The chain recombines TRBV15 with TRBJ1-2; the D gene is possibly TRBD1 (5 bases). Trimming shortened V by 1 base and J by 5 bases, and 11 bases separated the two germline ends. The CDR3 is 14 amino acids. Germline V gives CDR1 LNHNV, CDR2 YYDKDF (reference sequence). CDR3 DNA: TGTGCCACCAGCAGAGCCGCGGGGGTTTATGGCTACACCTTC. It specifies CATSRAAGVYGYTF.

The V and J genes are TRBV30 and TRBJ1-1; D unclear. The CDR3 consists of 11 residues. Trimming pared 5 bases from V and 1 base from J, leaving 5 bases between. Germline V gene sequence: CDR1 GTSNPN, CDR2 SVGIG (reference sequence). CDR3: CAWYGNTEAFF. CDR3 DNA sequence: TGTGCCTGGTATGGGAACACTGAAGCTTTCTTT.

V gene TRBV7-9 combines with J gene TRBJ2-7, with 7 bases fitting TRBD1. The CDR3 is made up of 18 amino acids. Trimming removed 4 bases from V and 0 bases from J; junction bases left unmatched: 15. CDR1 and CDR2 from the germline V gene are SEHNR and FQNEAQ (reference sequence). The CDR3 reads CASSSTRPTTGTSYEQYF. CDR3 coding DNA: TGTGCCAGCAGCTCCACCCGCCCTACGACAGGGACCTCCTACGAGCAGTACTTC.

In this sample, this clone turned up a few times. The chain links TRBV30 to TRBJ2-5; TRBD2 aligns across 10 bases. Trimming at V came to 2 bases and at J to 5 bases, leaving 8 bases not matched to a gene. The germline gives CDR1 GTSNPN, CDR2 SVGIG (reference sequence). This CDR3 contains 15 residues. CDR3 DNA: TGTGCCTGGAGTTCACTAGCGGGACCGTCGGAGACCCAGTACTTC. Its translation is CAWSSLAGPSETQYF. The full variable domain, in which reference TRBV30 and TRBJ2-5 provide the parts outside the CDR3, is SQTIHQWPATLVQPVGSPLSLECTVEGTSNPNLYWYRQAAGRGLQLLFYSVGIGQISSEVPQNLSASRPQDRQFILSSKKLLLSDSGFYLCAWSSLAGPSETQYFGPGTRLLVL.

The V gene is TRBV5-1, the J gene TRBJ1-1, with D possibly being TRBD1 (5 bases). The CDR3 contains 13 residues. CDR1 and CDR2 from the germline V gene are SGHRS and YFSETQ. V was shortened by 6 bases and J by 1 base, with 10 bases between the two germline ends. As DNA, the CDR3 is TGCGCCAGCAATGAGGGGTGGAACACTGAAGCTTTCTTT. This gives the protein CASNEGWNTEAFF.

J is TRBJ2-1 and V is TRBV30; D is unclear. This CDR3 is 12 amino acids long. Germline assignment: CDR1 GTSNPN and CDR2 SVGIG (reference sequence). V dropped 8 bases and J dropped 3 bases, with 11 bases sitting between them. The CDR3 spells CAHGSYYNEQFF. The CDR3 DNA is TGTGCCCATGGCAGCTACTACAATGAGCAGTTCTTC.

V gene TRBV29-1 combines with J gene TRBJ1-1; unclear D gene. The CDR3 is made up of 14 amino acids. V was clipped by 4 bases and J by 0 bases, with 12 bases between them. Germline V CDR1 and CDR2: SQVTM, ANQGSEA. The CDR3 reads CSVAGLEVNTEAFF. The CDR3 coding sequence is TGCAGCGTTGCGGGATTGGAGGTGAACACTGAAGCTTTCTTT.

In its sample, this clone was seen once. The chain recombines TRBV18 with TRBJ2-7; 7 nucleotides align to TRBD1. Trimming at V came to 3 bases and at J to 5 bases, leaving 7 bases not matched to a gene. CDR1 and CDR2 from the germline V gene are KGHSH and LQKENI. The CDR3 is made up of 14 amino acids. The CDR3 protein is CASSPGRGSHEQYF. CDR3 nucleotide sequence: TGTGCCAGCTCACCGGGCAGGGGGTCCCACGAGCAGTACTTC.

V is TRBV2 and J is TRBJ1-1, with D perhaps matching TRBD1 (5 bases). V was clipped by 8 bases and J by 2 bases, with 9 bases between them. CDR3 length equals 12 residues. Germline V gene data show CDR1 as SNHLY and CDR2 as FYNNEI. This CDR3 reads CASGGHNTEAFF. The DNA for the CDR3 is TGTGCCAGCGGAGGACATAACACTGAAGCTTTCTTT.

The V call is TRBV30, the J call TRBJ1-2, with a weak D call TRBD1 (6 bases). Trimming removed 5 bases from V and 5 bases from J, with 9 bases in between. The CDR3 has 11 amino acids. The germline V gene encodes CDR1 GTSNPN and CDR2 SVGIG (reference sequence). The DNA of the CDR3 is TGTGCCTGGGGACAGCATTATGGCTACACCTTC. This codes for CAWGQHYGYTF. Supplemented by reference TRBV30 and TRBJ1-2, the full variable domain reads SQTIHQWPATLVQPVGSPLSLECTVEGTSNPNLYWYRQAAGRGLQLLFYSVGIGQISSEVPQNLSASRPQDRQFILSSKKLLLSDSGFYLCAWGQHYGYTFGSGTRLTVV.

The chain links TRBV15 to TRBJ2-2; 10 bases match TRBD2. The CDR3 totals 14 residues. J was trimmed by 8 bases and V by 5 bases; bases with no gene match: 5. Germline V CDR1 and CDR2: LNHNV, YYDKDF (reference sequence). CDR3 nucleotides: TGTGCCACCAGCCGGCCTAGCGGGAGAGGGGAGCTGTTTTTT. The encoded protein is CATSRPSGRGELFF.

CDR3 sequence: CAIREINRTGSIYEQYF. The CDR3 DNA is TGTGCCATCAGAGAAATCAACCGGACAGGGAGCATCTACGAGCAGTACTTC. This chain connects TRBV10-3 to TRBJ2-7, with TRBD1 identical over 8 bases. The V gene end was trimmed by 6 bases and the J gene end by 3 bases; junction bases not matched to a gene: 16. In germline, CDR1 is ENHRY, CDR2 SYGVKD. This CDR3 has 17 residues.

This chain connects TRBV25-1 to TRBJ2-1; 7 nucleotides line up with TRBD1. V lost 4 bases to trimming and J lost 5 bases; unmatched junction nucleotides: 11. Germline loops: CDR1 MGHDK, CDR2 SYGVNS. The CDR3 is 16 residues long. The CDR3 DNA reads TGTGCCAGCAGTGGGGACCGGGACAGCTATAACAATGAGCAGTTCTTC. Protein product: CASSGDRDSYNNEQFF.

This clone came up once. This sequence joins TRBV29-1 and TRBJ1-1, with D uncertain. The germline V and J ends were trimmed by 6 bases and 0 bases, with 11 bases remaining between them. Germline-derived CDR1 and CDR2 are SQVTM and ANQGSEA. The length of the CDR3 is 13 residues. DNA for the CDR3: TGCAGCGTCTGCCGACGGCTGAACACTGAAGCTTTCTTT. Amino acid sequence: CSVCRRLNTEAFF.

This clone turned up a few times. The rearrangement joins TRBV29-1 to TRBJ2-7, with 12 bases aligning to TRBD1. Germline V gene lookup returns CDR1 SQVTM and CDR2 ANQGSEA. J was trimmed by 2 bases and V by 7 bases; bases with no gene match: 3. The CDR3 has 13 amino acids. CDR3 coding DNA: TGCAGCGGGGGGGACAGGGGGCCCTACGAGCAGTACTTC. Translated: CSGGDRGPYEQYF.

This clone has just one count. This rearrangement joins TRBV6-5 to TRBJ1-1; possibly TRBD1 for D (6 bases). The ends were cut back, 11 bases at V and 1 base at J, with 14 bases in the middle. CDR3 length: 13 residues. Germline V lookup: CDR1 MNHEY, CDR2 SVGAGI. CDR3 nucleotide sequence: TGTGCCGTATCAGGGGCTCCGAACACTGAAGCTTTCTTT. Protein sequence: CAVSGAPNTEAFF.

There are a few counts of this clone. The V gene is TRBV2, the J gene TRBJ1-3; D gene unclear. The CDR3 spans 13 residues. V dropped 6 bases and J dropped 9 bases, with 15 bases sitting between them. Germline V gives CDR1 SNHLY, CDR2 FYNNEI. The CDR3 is CASSNIIRGTIYF. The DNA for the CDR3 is TGTGCCAGCAGCAACATCATTCGAGGCACCATATATTTT.